This T cell receptor (beta chain) was profiled in a study of PD-L1 blockade in urothelial cancer. About the study: Once treatment had started, blood was analyzed at 3 weeks (second dose) and again at 6 weeks.

The CDR3 length is 13 residues. Trimming shortened V by 5 bases and J by 7 bases, and 14 bases separated the two germline ends. In germline, CDR1 is MNHNY, CDR2 SVGAGI (reference sequence). In this sample, this clone turned up once. Noted time point: peripheral blood 6 weeks after treatment start. TCRdb's copy holds only in-frame clones and misses some; the assay was immunoSEQ multiplex PCR. This table has around 110,000 clones, about 89% appearing once. This clonotype was sampled from a man between 60 and 75 years old with urothelial cancer. The specimen comprised PBMCs, sampled around atezolizumab (anti-PD-L1) treatment. The chain couples TRBV6-6 to TRBJ1-1; D call uncertain. The CDR3 loop is CASSTHAKSEAFF. The CDR3 bases are TGTGCCAGCAGTACTCATGCCAAGAGTGAAGCTTTCTTT.